The entry below describes one TCR beta chain. Its matching antigen is unknown. Patients included in sequencing had previously demonstrated CD8+CD57+ cell expansion by flow cytometry. Severe acquired aplastic anemia was diagnosed in all patients. The V segment lost 4 bases and the J segment 2 bases; nucleotides outside the gene matches: 7. This CDR3 contains 16 residues. Germline V gene sequence: CDR1 SEHNR, CDR2 FQNEAQ (reference sequence). This record belongs to a study of CD8+CD57+ T cells in acquired aplastic anemia. Study context: Recorded DNA amounts for sorted CD4+ and CD8+ cells had an average of 3.2 ug.

Overall study findings and caveats: For CD8+ Simpson's diversity, patients and controls showed no significant difference. Sharing between patients and controls was observed for twenty-nine CD8+ CDR3 sequences.

Investigators profiled TCR beta VDJ and CDR3 from genomic DNA template. A single record per CDR3 protein comes from TCRdb applying MiXCR to the reads. The sample holds approximately 150,000 distinct CDR3 sequences, about 70% seen once. The chain is built from TRBV7-9 and TRBJ1-5, with TRBD1 identical over 8 bases. Input material: sorted CD4+, CD8+, or CD8+CD57+ T cells (not recorded which) from PBMCs. The clonotype comes from a human donor with aplastic anemia. The CDR3 DNA is TGTGCCAGCAGCTCGACGACAGGGGACGGCAATCAGCCCCAGCATTTT. It specifies CASSSTTGDGNQPQHF.